This record looks at one T cell receptor beta chain sequence and its context. Its antigen remains unidentified. This sample stems from a study of T-cell reconstitution after alpha-beta-depleted transplantation in children. Study conclusions and caveats: By one year post-transplant, T-cell counts and diversity largely arose from T cells that were newly produced. At day 60, the high TCRbeta diversity found in some patients originated from recipient T cells and thymic progenitors that had survived.

The CDR3 sequence is 16 residues long. Trimming removed 0 bases from V and 6 bases from J, with 17 bases in between. The V gene's germline CDR1 is DFQATT and CDR2 SNEGSKA (reference sequence). TCRbeta library construction was performed incorporating unique molecular identifiers. TCRdb fed the PCR reads into MiXCR, producing one record per CDR3 protein. The repertoire holds 450,000 to 550,000 distinct CDR3 sequences, with approximately 10% as singletons. The material was PBMCs, mostly from graft donor cells, obtained 180 days after TCRalphabeta/CD19-depleted stem cell transplant. The chain is built from TRBV20-1 and TRBJ2-2; perhaps TRBD2 as D (6 bases). The receptor was derived from a female patient aged 2-10 years who had a stem cell transplant for aplastic anemia, so the T cells may come from the graft donor. CDR3 sequence reads: CSARDRRGYSAGELFF. The CDR3 nucleotides read TGCAGTGCTAGAGATCGGAGGGGCTATTCAGCCGGGGAGCTGTTTTTT.